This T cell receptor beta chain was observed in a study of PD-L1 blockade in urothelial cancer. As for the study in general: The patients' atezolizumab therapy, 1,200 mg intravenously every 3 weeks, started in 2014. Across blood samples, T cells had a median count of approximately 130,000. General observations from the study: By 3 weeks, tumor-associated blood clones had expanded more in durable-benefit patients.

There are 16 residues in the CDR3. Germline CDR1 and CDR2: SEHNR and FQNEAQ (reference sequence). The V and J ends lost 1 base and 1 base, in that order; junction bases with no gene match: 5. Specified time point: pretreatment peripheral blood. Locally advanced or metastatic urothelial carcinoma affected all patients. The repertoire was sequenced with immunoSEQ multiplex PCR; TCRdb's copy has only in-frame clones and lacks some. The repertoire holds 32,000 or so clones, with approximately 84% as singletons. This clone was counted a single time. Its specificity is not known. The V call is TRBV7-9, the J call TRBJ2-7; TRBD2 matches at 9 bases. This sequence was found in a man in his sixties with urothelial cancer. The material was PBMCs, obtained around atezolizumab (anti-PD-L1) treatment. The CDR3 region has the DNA TGTGCCAGCAGCTTAGTAAGCGGGAGGCCTTCCTACGAGCAGTACTTC. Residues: CASSLVSGRPSYEQYF.